The 25 T cell receptor beta chains below were found in one sample sequenced in a study of T cell responses to AZD1222 COVID-19 vaccine. Clones were sequenced by immunoSEQ multiplex PCR, and TCRdb holds only the in-frame ones, with some missing. Of over 150,000 clones in the sample, around 90% are singletons; the top ten hold approximately 0.5%. Material: peripheral blood, obtained on day 0 of AZD1222 vaccination. These receptors were obtained from an adult in good health.

This clone has just a few counts. The chain uses TRBV6-6 and TRBJ1-2; maybe TRBD1 (5 bases). The CDR3 has 16 residues. In germline, CDR1 is MNHNY, CDR2 SVGAGI (reference sequence). The germline V and J ends were trimmed by 7 bases and 1 base, with 19 bases remaining between them. The CDR3 is CASIRSVQEINYGYTF. The CDR3 DNA reads as TGTGCCAGCATTCGATCCGTACAGGAGATTAACTATGGCTACACCTTC.

The chain is built from TRBV9 and TRBJ1-3; possible D gene TRBD1, 5 bases. The V end lost 3 bases, the J end lost 3 bases, and 16 bases lay between the germline ends. Germline V gene lookup returns CDR1 SGDLS and CDR2 YYNGEE. The CDR3 has 16 amino acids. CDR3 sequence reads: CASSARWSRDGNTIYF. The CDR3 DNA follows: TGTGCCAGCAGCGCACGGTGGTCCAGGGATGGAAACACCATATATTTT.

In its sample, this clone was seen a few times. The rearrangement uses TRBV2 and TRBJ1-4, with 8 bases fitting TRBD1. Unmatched junction bases numbered 10, after V lost 10 bases and J lost 6 bases. The CDR3 is 14 residues long. CDR1 and CDR2 from the germline V gene are SNHLY and FYNNEI. DNA for the CDR3: TGTGCCACCCGGATACAGGGGGAGTATGAAAAACTGTTTTTT. Translation: CATRIQGEYEKLFF. The variable domain in full, completed from reference TRBV2 and TRBJ1-4, reads EPEVTQTPSHQVTQMGQEVILRCVPISNHLYFYWYRQILGQKVEFLVSFYNNEISEKSEIFDDQFSVERPDGSNFTLKIRSTKLEDSAMYFCATRIQGEYEKLFFGSGTQLSVL.

The table lists this clone with a few counts. The chain is built from TRBV6-2 or TRBV6-3 and TRBJ1-2; D unclear. There are 14 residues in the CDR3. The germline CDR1 and CDR2 sequences are MNHEY and SVGEGT. Trimming took 4 bases from V and 3 from J, leaving 12 bases between them. CDR3 protein: CASSLEGSYYGYTF. DNA for the CDR3: TGTGCCAGCAGTTTGGAAGGGTCCTACTATGGCTACACCTTC.

This rearrangement joins TRBV7-2 to TRBJ2-3; D gene unclear. The CDR3 spans 13 residues. The V end lost 5 bases, the J end lost 3 bases, and 9 bases lay between the germline ends. The germline V gene has CDR1 SGHTA and CDR2 FQGNSA. The CDR3 is CASSTLMTDTQYF. CDR3 nucleotide sequence: TGTGCCAGCAGCACACTTATGACAGATACGCAGTATTTT.

The J gene is TRBJ2-6, the V gene TRBV15, with D maybe TRBD1 (6 bases). Germline lookup yields CDR1 LNHNV and CDR2 YYDKDF (reference sequence). Trimming pared 2 bases from V and 6 bases from J, leaving 11 bases between. The CDR3 is 15 residues long. CDR3 amino acids: CATSRNTGQANVLTF. In nucleotides, the CDR3 is TGTGCCACCAGCAGAAACACGGGACAGGCCAACGTCCTGACTTTC.

This sequence joins TRBV24-1 and TRBJ2-3, with D possibly being TRBD1 (7 bases). Trimming stripped 1 base from V and 3 bases from J, with 10 bases between. This CDR3 has 15 amino acids. Per the germline V gene, CDR1 is KGHDR and CDR2 is SFDVKD. The CDR3 coding sequence is TGTGCCACCAGTGATTTTCAGGGGGGAACAGATACGCAGTATTTT. The encoded protein is CATSDFQGGTDTQYF.

The V gene is TRBV6-6, the J gene TRBJ1-1, with D uncertain. There are 13 residues in the CDR3. CDR1 is MNHNY, CDR2 SVGAGI, per germline (reference sequence). V was shortened by 0 bases and J by 0 bases, with 2 bases between the two germline ends. CDR3 in DNA: TGTGCCAGCAGTTACTCCATGAACACTGAAGCTTTCTTT. Translated, it gives CASSYSMNTEAFF.

The V call is TRBV27, the J call TRBJ1-6, with D unresolved. Germline CDR1 and CDR2: MNHEY and SMNVEV (reference sequence). Trimming took 2 bases from V and 0 from J, leaving 8 bases between them. This CDR3 is 16 amino acids long. The CDR3 nucleotides are TGTGCCAGCAGTTTAGGGCGGAGCTCCTATAATTCACCCCTCCACTTT. Its translation is CASSLGRSSYNSPLHF.

The chain links TRBV10-2 to TRBJ1-1; D unresolved. V was shortened by 2 bases and J by 6 bases, with 16 bases between the two germline ends. The CDR3 sequence is 15 residues long. Germline assignment: CDR1 WSHSY and CDR2 SAAADI. The CDR3 DNA reads as TGCGCCAGCAGTGAGAGTAGCGGCACGAGCGCTGAAGCTTTCTTT. Protein product: CASSESSGTSAEAFF.

The CDR3 loop reads CASSSLQGGFRNTGELFF. In nucleotides, the CDR3 is TGTGCCAGCAGCTCACTCCAGGGGGGGTTCAGGAACACCGGGGAGCTGTTTTTT. V usage is TRBV9 and J usage is TRBJ2-2; D may correspond to TRBD1 or TRBD2 (7 bases each). The CDR3 consists of 18 residues. The germline V gene has CDR1 SGDLS and CDR2 YYNGEE. V lost 4 bases and J 1 base, leaving 20 bases between the germline ends.

V usage is TRBV3-1 (or the pseudogene TRBV3-2) and J usage is TRBJ2-1, with 11 bases lining up with TRBD2. Germline CDR1 and CDR2: LGHDT and YNNKEL (reference sequence). The V segment lost 6 bases and the J segment 6 bases; nucleotides outside the gene matches: 10. The CDR3 spans 16 residues. Here the CDR3 reads CASSSSGGQRSNEQFF. CDR3 sequence (DNA): TGTGCCAGCAGTTCTAGCGGGGGGCAAAGGTCCAATGAGCAGTTCTTC.

This clone was counted only a few times. The sample carries other DNA sequences with the same CDR3. The chain joins TRBV19 to TRBJ2-2, with 11 bases lining up with TRBD1. CDR1 and CDR2 from the germline V gene are LNHDA and SQIVND (reference sequence). The CDR3 has 16 residues. J was trimmed by 4 bases and V by 6 bases; bases with no gene match: 7. CDR3 nucleotides: TGTGCCAGTAGCCGAGGACAGGGGGCAGGCACCGGGGAGCTGTTTTTT. Translation gives CASSRGQGAGTGELFF.

CDR3 sequence reads: CASSQDLAGVDTQYF. The CDR3, as DNA: TGTGCCAGCAGCCAAGATCTAGCGGGAGTGGATACGCAGTATTTT. J is TRBJ2-3 and V is TRBV4-2; 10 bases align to TRBD2. Trimming cost V 0 bases and J 6 bases; bases outside gene matches: 3. The CDR3 spans 15 residues. Germline V gene data show CDR1 as LGHNA and CDR2 as YNFKEQ.

This chain connects TRBV27 to TRBJ1-4, with D perhaps matching TRBD1 (5 bases). Trimming took 4 bases from V and 1 from J, leaving 10 bases between them. The CDR3 totals 15 residues. Germline values: CDR1 MNHEY, CDR2 SMNVEV (reference sequence). This CDR3 is CASSSGAETNEKLFF. The CDR3 bases are TGTGCCAGCAGTTCTGGGGCGGAAACTAATGAAAAACTGTTTTTT.

The rearrangement links TRBV5-1 to TRBJ1-4; 9 nucleotides agree with TRBD1. V shed 1 base and J 4 bases; nucleotides not matched to a gene: 2. This CDR3 has 15 residues. CDR1 and CDR2 (germline): SGHRS, YFSETQ. CDR3 sequence (DNA): TGCGCCAGCAGCTTGTTGGGACAGGGTAATGAAAAACTGTTTTTT. As protein: CASSLLGQGNEKLFF.

The rearrangement uses TRBV6-5 and TRBJ1-2; a possible D gene is TRBD1 (5 bases). This CDR3 comprises 12 residues. V was pared by 7 bases and J by 3 bases, with 9 bases between. Germline V gene lookup returns CDR1 MNHEY and CDR2 SVGAGI. The CDR3: CASMWGDYGYTF. DNA of the CDR3: TGTGCCAGCATGTGGGGCGACTATGGCTACACCTTC.

This clone was recorded once. V and J are TRBV19 and TRBJ1-5; D is possibly TRBD1 (5 bases). The ends were cut back, 6 bases at V and 3 bases at J, with 18 bases in the middle. Germline loops: CDR1 LNHDA, CDR2 SQIVND (reference sequence). CDR3 size: 16 residues. The CDR3 DNA reads TGTGCCAGTAGCCGCCGGGGGGACGGCCTCAATCAGCCCCAGCATTTT. Translating gives CASSRRGDGLNQPQHF. The full variable domain, its missing parts supplied by reference TRBV19 and TRBJ1-5, is DGGITQSPKYLFRKEGQNVTLSCEQNLNHDAMYWYRQDPGQGLRLIYYSQIVNDFQKGDIAEGYSVSREKKESFPLTVTSAQKNPTAFYLCASSRRGDGLNQPQHFGDGTRLSIL.

The chain has TRBV11-2 and TRBJ1-1; D gene uncertain. V was shortened by 5 bases and J by 6 bases, with 7 bases between the two germline ends. The V gene's germline CDR1 is SGHAT and CDR2 FQNNGV. The length of the CDR3 is 11 residues. The CDR3: CASSPGAEAFF. CDR3 bases: TGTGCCAGCAGCCCGGGCGCTGAAGCTTTCTTT. The full variable domain, in which reference TRBV11-2 and TRBJ1-1 provide the parts outside the CDR3, is EAGVAQSPRYKIIEKRQSVAFWCNPISGHATLYWYQQILGQGPKLLIQFQNNGVVDDSQLPKDRFSAERLKGVDSTLKIQPAKLEDSAVYLCASSPGAEAFFGQGTRLTVV.

The chain has TRBV11-1 and TRBJ2-1, with 11 positions matching TRBD1. The CDR3 spans 14 residues. Germline V CDR1 and CDR2: SGHAT, FQDESV (reference sequence). V was clipped by 5 bases and J by 6 bases; unmatched bases: 3. This chain's CDR3 is CASSLGTGGNEQFF. The CDR3 region has the DNA TGTGCCAGCAGCCTGGGGACAGGGGGCAATGAGCAGTTCTTC.

The chain couples TRBV4-1 to TRBJ2-5; 11 bases are shared with TRBD2. The CDR3 contains 14 residues. Germline assignment: CDR1 MGHRA and CDR2 YSYEKL. V was clipped by 4 bases and J by 5 bases; unmatched bases: 3. The CDR3 region has the DNA TGCGCCAGCAGCCGGGGACTAGCGGCGGAGACCCAGTACTTC. Translated, it gives CASSRGLAAETQYF.

The chain has TRBV19 and TRBJ1-4, with D possibly TRBD1 on 5 matching bases. The germline gives CDR1 LNHDA, CDR2 SQIVND (reference sequence). CDR3 length: 15 amino acids. V was pared by 4 bases and J by 7 bases, with 16 bases between. CDR3 in amino acids: CASSTTGSFGEKLFF. CDR3 bases: TGTGCCAGTAGTACAACAGGTAGCTTTGGTGAAAAACTGTTTTTT.

This rearrangement joins TRBV27 to TRBJ2-1, with 8 bases identical to TRBD2. J was trimmed by 4 bases and V by 4 bases; bases with no gene match: 6. Germline V gene sequence: CDR1 MNHEY, CDR2 SMNVEV (reference sequence). The CDR3 totals 15 residues. In DNA form, the CDR3 reads TGTGCCAGCAGTTCAACCAGCGGGGGTTACAATGAGCAGTTCTTC. As protein: CASSSTSGGYNEQFF.

This clone showed up just a few times. The rearrangement uses TRBV6-2 or TRBV6-3 and TRBJ1-6; TRBD1 aligns across 7 bases. The length of the CDR3 is 14 residues. CDR1 and CDR2 (germline): MNHEY, SVGEGT. After removal of 6 bases from V and 5 bases from J, the junction contained 4 bases not matched to a gene. CDR3 bases: TGTGCCAGCAGGCCTACAGGGGATAATTCACCCCTCCACTTT. Protein product: CASRPTGDNSPLHF.

The genes are TRBV5-8 and TRBJ2-7; D remains unclear. This CDR3 region has 11 residues. The V gene lost 9 bases and the J gene lost 2 bases, with 9 bases spanning the gap. In germline, CDR1 is SGHTS, CDR2 YDEGEE. The DNA of the CDR3 is TGTGCCAACCCAAGGACCTACGAGCAGTACTTC. The encoded protein is CANPRTYEQYF. The complete variable domain, with remaining parts taken from reference TRBV5-8 and TRBJ2-7, reads EAGVTQSPTHLIKTRGQQATLRCSPISGHTSVYWYQQALGLGLQFLLWYDEGEERNRGNFPPRFSGRQFPNYSSELNVNALELEDSALYLCANPRTYEQYFGPGTRLTVT.